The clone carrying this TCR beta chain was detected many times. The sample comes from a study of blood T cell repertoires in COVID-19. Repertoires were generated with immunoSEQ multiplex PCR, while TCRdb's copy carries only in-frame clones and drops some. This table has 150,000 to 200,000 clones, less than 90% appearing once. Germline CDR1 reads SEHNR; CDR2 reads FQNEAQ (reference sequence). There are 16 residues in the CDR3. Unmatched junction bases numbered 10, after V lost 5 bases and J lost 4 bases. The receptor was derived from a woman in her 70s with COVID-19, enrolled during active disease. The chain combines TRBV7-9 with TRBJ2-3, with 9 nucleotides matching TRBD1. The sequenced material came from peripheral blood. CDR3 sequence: CASSKGDRGSADTQYF. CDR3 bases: TGTGCCAGCAGCAAAGGCGACAGGGGGAGCGCAGATACGCAGTATTTT. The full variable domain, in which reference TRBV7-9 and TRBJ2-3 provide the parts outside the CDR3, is DTGVSQNPRHKITKRGQNVTFRCDPISEHNRLYWYRQTLGQGPEFLTYFQNEAQLEKSRLLSDRFSAERPKGSFSTLEIQRTEQGDSAMYLCASSKGDRGSADTQYFGPGTRLTVL.